This T cell receptor (beta chain) was sequenced in a study of blood T cell repertoires in COVID-19. As for the study in general: The United States, Italy and Spain were the sources of the acute and convalescent COVID-19 samples. In each case, the material was cDNA or gDNA derived from T cells, B-cell-depleted T cells, or PBMCs.

The CDR3 has 12 residues. The V end lost 5 bases, the J end lost 0 bases, and 4 bases lay between the germline ends. Germline V gives CDR1 MNHEY, CDR2 SVGEGT. Sequenced by immunoSEQ multiplex PCR; TCRdb stores in-frame clones only, minus some. The repertoire holds more than 95,000 clones, with under 80% as singletons. This clone was detected a few times. Sequencing was performed on peripheral blood. The V call is TRBV6-2 or TRBV6-3, the J call TRBJ1-2, with D uncertain. The source of this sequence is an older woman with acute or convalescent COVID-19. The CDR3 nucleotides are TGTGCCAGCAGTCCAACTAACTATGGCTACACCTTC. Protein sequence: CASSPTNYGYTF.